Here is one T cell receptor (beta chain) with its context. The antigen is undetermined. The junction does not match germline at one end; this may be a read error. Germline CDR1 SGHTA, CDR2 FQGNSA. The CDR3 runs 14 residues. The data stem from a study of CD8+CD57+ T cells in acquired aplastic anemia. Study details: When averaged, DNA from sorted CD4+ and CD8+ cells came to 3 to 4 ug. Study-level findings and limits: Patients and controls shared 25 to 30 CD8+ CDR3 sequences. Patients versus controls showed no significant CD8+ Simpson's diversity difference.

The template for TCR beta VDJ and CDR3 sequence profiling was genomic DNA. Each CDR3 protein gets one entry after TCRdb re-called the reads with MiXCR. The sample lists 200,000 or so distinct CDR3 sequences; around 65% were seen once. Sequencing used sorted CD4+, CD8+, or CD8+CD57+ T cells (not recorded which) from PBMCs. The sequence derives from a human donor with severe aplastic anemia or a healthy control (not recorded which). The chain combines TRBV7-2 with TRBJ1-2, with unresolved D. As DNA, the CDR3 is TGCGCCAGCAGTCATGATGTAGGACTTAGGGGCTACACCTTC. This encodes CASSHDVGLRGYTF.